A single sample is the source of the 22 T cell receptor beta chains below, sequenced in a study of blood T cells in healthy people across ages. The use of a sample-barcoded 5' primer and a J-beta primer mix characterized a second PCR of about 6 to 11 cycles. One entry per CDR3 protein, called by TCRdb with MiXCR from the 5' RACE reads. The table records about 800,000 distinct CDR3 sequences, around 25% of them present only once. These data were likewise used in another study, on T cells of mothers and their children.

Sequenced input: blood. All receptors derive from a boy younger than 18 in good health.

This clonotype showed up just a few times. Written as DNA, the CDR3 is TGCAGTGCCCCCCGCAGGATGGCTAGCCTTAGCACAGATACGCAGTATTTT. This sequence encodes CSAPRRMASLSTDTQYF. V usage is TRBV20-1 and J usage is TRBJ2-3, with a weak D call TRBD2 (5 bases). This CDR3 contains 17 residues. Trimming removed 6 bases from V and 0 bases from J, with 22 bases in between. Germline values: CDR1 DFQATT, CDR2 SNEGSKA (reference sequence).

J is TRBJ2-5 and V is TRBV10-3; 10 bases fit TRBD1. Germline CDR1 is ENHRY and CDR2 is SYGVKD. Trimming at V came to 6 bases and at J to 2 bases, leaving 3 bases not matched to a gene. CDR3 length: 14 amino acids. The CDR3 protein is CAIRTGGGQETQYF. CDR3 DNA sequence: TGTGCCATCAGGACAGGGGGCGGACAAGAGACCCAGTACTTC.

This clonotype was detected only a few times. This rearrangement joins TRBV28 to TRBJ2-3, with D uncertain. V was clipped by 6 bases and J by 3 bases, with 13 bases between them. The germline gives CDR1 MDHEN, CDR2 SYDVKM. The CDR3 has 14 residues. CDR3 sequence reads: CASSELRGTDTQYF. CDR3 sequence (DNA): TGTGCCAGCAGCGAACTGAGAGGTACAGATACGCAGTATTTT.

The chain couples TRBV29-1 to TRBJ2-5, with D tentatively TRBD1 or TRBD2 (5 bases each). Trimming pared 6 bases from V and 0 bases from J, leaving 11 bases between. Germline CDR1 reads SQVTM; CDR2 reads ANQGSEA. The CDR3 has 13 amino acids. The CDR3 DNA reads as TGCAGCGTCCCCTGGGGGTACCAAGAGACCCAGTACTTC. It is translated as CSVPWGYQETQYF. The full variable domain, its missing parts supplied by reference TRBV29-1 and TRBJ2-5, is SAVISQKPSRDICQRGTSLTIQCQVDSQVTMMFWYRQQPGQSLTLIATANQGSEATYESGFVIDKFPISRPNLTFSTLTVSNMSPEDSSIYLCSVPWGYQETQYFGPGTRLLVL.

This clonotype was recorded a few times. The CDR3 region is CASRPDRGFYEQYF. Here the CDR3 DNA reads TGTGCCAGCAGGCCAGACAGGGGGTTCTACGAGCAGTACTTC. This chain links TRBV6-5 with TRBJ2-7, with 9 bases identical to TRBD1. The ends lost 6 bases at V and 3 bases at J; junction bases unmatched: 6. The germline V gene has CDR1 MNHEY and CDR2 SVGAGI. This CDR3 has 14 amino acids.

There are a few counts of this clonotype. Mismatch with germline at one junction end may stem from a read error. The chain employs TRBV3-1 and TRBJ2-5; D remains ambiguous. This CDR3 region has 15 residues. Germline loops: CDR1 LGHDT, CDR2 YNNKEL (reference sequence). CDR3 DNA: TGTGCCAGCAGCCAAGATCCCGACGAACAAGAGGCCCAGTACTTC. The encoded protein is CASSQDPDEQEAQYF.

This clonotype was observed a few times. The chain joins TRBV28 to TRBJ2-7; 16 nucleotides agree with TRBD2. This CDR3 contains 16 residues. V shed 7 bases, J shed 7 bases, and the junction held 10 bases outside the gene matches. The germline V gene encodes CDR1 MDHEN and CDR2 SYDVKM. This CDR3 is CASTDGTSGRGREQYF. DNA for the CDR3: TGTGCCAGCACCGACGGGACTAGCGGGAGGGGTCGAGAGCAGTACTTC.

This clonotype was counted between two and nine times. The rearrangement links TRBV20-1 to TRBJ1-4, with D tentatively TRBD1 (6 bases). Trimming pared 5 bases from V and 6 bases from J, leaving 10 bases between. Germline CDR1 DFQATT, CDR2 SNEGSKA (reference sequence). The CDR3 is made up of 12 amino acids. The CDR3 region has the DNA TGCAGTGCTCTCGCAGGGGATGAAAAACTGTTTTTT. Translating it yields CSALAGDEKLFF.

The chain is built from TRBV7-6 and TRBJ2-7; weak D call: TRBD2 (5 bases). Germline CDR1 SGHVS, CDR2 FNYEAQ. V gave up 1 base and J gave up 0 bases, with 22 bases separating them. The CDR3 length is 19 residues. The CDR3 is CASSLVVGGVEVGSYEQYF. CDR3 sequence (DNA): TGTGCCAGCAGCTTAGTTGTTGGTGGTGTGGAGGTGGGCTCCTACGAGCAGTACTTC.

The gene calls are TRBV12-3 or TRBV12-4 and TRBJ1-2; 7 bases are a match to TRBD1. V shed 1 base, J shed 4 bases, and the junction held 6 bases outside the gene matches. The CDR3 covers 15 residues. The CDR3, as DNA: TGTGCCAGCAGTTTAGGTTTACAGGGGCGCTATGGCTACACCTTC. It codes for CASSLGLQGRYGYTF.

The chain uses TRBV20-1 and TRBJ1-2; 8 nucleotides line up with TRBD1. V dropped 6 bases and J dropped 6; count of bases not matched to a gene: 15. The CDR3 is made up of 15 amino acids. Germline V gives CDR1 DFQATT, CDR2 SNEGSKA (reference sequence). CDR3 nucleotides: TGCAGTGCAGCCATCCTGACAGGGGCGTCGAATGGCTACACCTTC. Its translation: CSAAILTGASNGYTF.

This clonotype was detected only a few times. V usage is TRBV14 and J usage is TRBJ2-2; D call uncertain. The V end lost 2 bases, the J end lost 0 bases, and 7 bases lay between the germline ends. Germline-derived CDR1 and CDR2 are SGHDN and FVKESK. The CDR3 runs 15 residues. The CDR3 DNA sequence: TGTGCCAGCAGCCAACATGGGGCGAACACCGGGGAGCTGTTTTTT. Translating gives CASSQHGANTGELFF.

V gene TRBV24-1 combines with J gene TRBJ1-2, with TRBD1 matching 8 bases. CDR1 KGHDR and CDR2 SFDVKD come from the germline V gene. V shed 8 bases, J shed 0 bases, and the junction held 10 bases outside the gene matches. The CDR3 length is 16 residues. The CDR3 loop reads CATNDPGQAANYGYTF. Written as DNA, the CDR3 is TGTGCCACCAACGACCCGGGACAGGCTGCTAACTATGGCTACACCTTC.

This clonotype occurred a few times. J is TRBJ2-5 and V is TRBV3-1, with 15 bases aligning to TRBD2. This CDR3 is built from 17 residues. Per the germline V gene, CDR1 is LGHDT and CDR2 is YNNKEL (reference sequence). V shed 6 bases, J shed 5 bases, and the junction held 10 bases outside the gene matches. CDR3 nucleotides: TGTGCCAGCAGACACGGGACTAGCGGGAGGCGGCGGGAGACCCAGTACTTC. Translating gives CASRHGTSGRRRETQYF.

The sample holds many counts of this clonotype. This sequence joins TRBV7-2 and TRBJ2-6; the D is unclear. Germline V gene data show CDR1 as SGHTA and CDR2 as FQGNSA. The germline V and J ends were trimmed by 4 bases and 4 bases, with 11 bases remaining between them. The CDR3 has 15 residues. In DNA form, the CDR3 reads TGTGCCAGCAGCTCCCAGGTCTCCGGGGCCAACGTCCTGACTTTC. This encodes CASSSQVSGANVLTF.

The chain carries TRBV10-2 and TRBJ2-3, with 8 positions matching TRBD2. V was pared by 7 bases and J by 5 bases, with 5 bases of the junction left unmatched. CDR3 length: 13 amino acids. Germline V gene sequence: CDR1 WSHSY, CDR2 SAAADI. The CDR3 protein is CASKSGSGDTQYF. The CDR3 bases are TGCGCCAGCAAAAGCGGGAGTGGAGATACGCAGTATTTT.

The V call is TRBV9, the J call TRBJ2-1; the D gene is possibly TRBD2 (6 bases). The assigned J gene may be wrong: the sequence end matches TRBJ2-5 better. Germline CDR1 and CDR2: SGDLS and YYNGEE. The CDR3 sequence is 14 residues long. CDR3: CASSVAGGSGTQYF. The CDR3 region has the DNA TGTGCCAGCAGCGTAGCCGGGGGATCAGGGACCCAGTACTTC.

The CDR3 coding sequence is TGTGCCAGTTTGGGGCCAGGGCCCAATGAGCAGTTCTTC. This translates into CASLGPGPNEQFF. This chain uses TRBV12-3 or TRBV12-4 with TRBJ2-1; the D gene is possibly TRBD1 (5 bases). This CDR3 has 13 residues. The V gene lost 9 bases and the J gene lost 6 bases, with 15 bases spanning the gap.

The J gene is TRBJ2-2, the V gene TRBV12-3 or TRBV12-4, with TRBD1 matching 9 bases. Trimming removed 4 bases from V and 6 bases from J; junction bases left unmatched: 6. The CDR3 length is 15 residues. This CDR3 reads CASSSPGQGSGELFF. CDR3 DNA: TGTGCCAGCAGTTCCCCCGGACAGGGGTCCGGGGAGCTGTTTTTT.

This clonotype appeared once. The CDR3 DNA is TGCAGTGCTAGAGGGGACAGGGACTATGGCTACACCTTC. It translates to CSARGDRDYGYTF. The chain carries TRBV20-1 and TRBJ1-2; 9 bases map to TRBD1. In germline, CDR1 is DFQATT, CDR2 SNEGSKA (reference sequence). This CDR3 has 13 residues. The J segment lost 3 bases and the V segment lost 1 base, leaving 0 bases of the junction unmatched.

J is TRBJ1-2 and V is TRBV12-3 or TRBV12-4; 9 positions agree with TRBD1. CDR3 length equals 14 residues. V dropped 2 bases and J dropped 8; count of bases not matched to a gene: 6. The CDR3 coding sequence is TGTGCCAGCAGTTTAACAGGGGGCCTTGGCGGCTACACCTTC. The encoded protein is CASSLTGGLGGYTF.

There are a few counts of this clonotype. The chain joins TRBV4-3 to TRBJ2-2, with 9 bases matching TRBD2. CDR1 is LGHNA, CDR2 YSLEER, per germline. V lost 1 base to trimming and J lost 1 base; unmatched junction nucleotides: 7. The CDR3 is 18 residues long. The CDR3 sequence is CASSQGAAGGGNTGELFF. In DNA, the CDR3 is TGCGCCAGCAGCCAAGGCGCGGCGGGAGGGGGGAACACCGGGGAGCTGTTTTTT.